Shown below are 20 T cell receptor beta chains from a single sample sequenced in a study of CD8+CD57+ T cells in acquired aplastic anemia. The authors sequenced patients whose flow cytometry had shown CD8+CD57+ cell expansion. TCR beta VDJ and CDR3 profiling used genomic DNA as template. TCRdb ran MiXCR on the reads and lists one entry per CDR3 protein. The profile shows under 200,000 distinct CDR3 sequences, roughly half of them singletons. Sequenced material: sorted CD4+, CD8+, or CD8+CD57+ T cells (not recorded which) from PBMCs. Receptor source: a human donor with aplastic anemia.

The chain carries TRBV7-3 and TRBJ1-2; 7 bases are shared with TRBD1. The CDR3 is made up of 14 amino acids. Looked up from germline, CDR1 is SGHTA and CDR2 is FQGTGA. J was trimmed by 8 bases and V by 7 bases; bases with no gene match: 13. CDR3 coding DNA: TGTGCCAGCACCTACCTAGGGACAGTTGGCGGCTACACCTTC. The encoded protein is CASTYLGTVGGYTF.

This clonotype was observed a few times. This sequence joins TRBV7-9 and TRBJ2-7; D not resolved. Per germline, CDR1 SEHNR and CDR2 FQNEAQ (reference sequence). The CDR3 runs to 15 residues. Trimming stripped 6 bases from V and 1 base from J, with 16 bases between. CDR3 in DNA: TGTGCCAGCAGGCTATCCGGGCCAGCGTCCTACGAGCAGTACTTC. This encodes CASRLSGPASYEQYF.

Many counts were recorded for this clonotype. The J gene is TRBJ2-3, the V gene TRBV6-5; D ambiguous. The CDR3 has 12 residues. Per the germline V gene, CDR1 is MNHEY and CDR2 is SVGAGI. The V and J ends lost 2 bases and 7 bases respectively, with 7 bases between them. The CDR3 DNA reads as TGTGCCAGCAGTTACAGTTCGAATACGCAGTATTTT. Translating gives CASSYSSNTQYF.

This clonotype was recorded only once. The rearrangement joins TRBV9 to TRBJ2-7; 7 nucleotides agree with TRBD1. This CDR3 comprises 14 residues. V shed 2 bases, J shed 0 bases, and the junction held 2 bases outside the gene matches. In germline, CDR1 is SGDLS, CDR2 YYNGEE. For the CDR3, the DNA is TGTGCCAGCAGCGTGGGACAGAACTCCTACGAGCAGTACTTC. Its translation is CASSVGQNSYEQYF.

This clonotype was seen at least ten times. The rearrangement links TRBV7-2 to TRBJ1-1, with D unclear. This CDR3 has 13 residues. V was shortened by 1 base and J by 1 base, with 4 bases between the two germline ends. Per the germline V gene, CDR1 is SGHTA and CDR2 is FQGNSA. DNA of the CDR3: TGTGCCAGCAGCTTAGACCAGAACACTGAAGCTTTCTTT. This translates into CASSLDQNTEAFF.

This clonotype was recorded a few times. This chain connects TRBV24-1 to TRBJ2-2, with a weak D call TRBD1 (6 bases). CDR3 length equals 16 residues. The germline gives CDR1 KGHDR, CDR2 SFDVKD. Trimming pared 0 bases from V and 4 bases from J, leaving 11 bases between. The CDR3, as DNA: TGTGCCACCAGTGATTTGACAGGGTTGAGCACCGGGGAGCTGTTTTTT. Residues: CATSDLTGLSTGELFF.

This chain joins TRBV9 and TRBJ1-2; 12 bases agree with TRBD1. In germline, CDR1 is SGDLS, CDR2 YYNGEE. J was trimmed by 7 bases and V by 3 bases; bases with no gene match: 10. There are 16 residues in the CDR3. In nucleotides, the CDR3 is TGTGCCAGCAGCGCACGGGACAGGGGGCGTGTGGTTGGCTACACCTTC. Amino acids: CASSARDRGRVVGYTF.

This clonotype has only a few counts. CDR3 residues: CATSRDGRGNEKLFF. The CDR3 DNA reads as TGTGCCACCAGCAGGGATGGACGGGGGAATGAAAAACTGTTTTTT. The V and J genes are TRBV15 and TRBJ1-4, with D perhaps matching TRBD1 (5 bases). V lost 3 bases and J 5 bases, leaving 13 bases between the germline ends. The CDR3 totals 15 residues. CDR1 and CDR2 from the germline V gene are LNHNV and YYDKDF (reference sequence).

V gene TRBV11-2 combines with J gene TRBJ1-1; D ambiguous. CDR1 is SGHAT and CDR2 is FQNNGV in the germline V gene. The CDR3 is made up of 14 amino acids. Trimming pared 1 base from V and 0 bases from J, leaving 6 bases between. The CDR3 bases are TGTGCCAGCAGCTTAGTGTCCCTGAACACTGAAGCTTTCTTT. Its protein is CASSLVSLNTEAFF.

This clonotype was seen many times. V gene TRBV12-3 or TRBV12-4 combines with J gene TRBJ1-2; D unclear. V was pared by 3 bases and J by 8 bases, with 10 bases between. This CDR3 comprises 12 residues. CDR3 nucleotides: TGTGCCAGCAGTTTTTATCGGTGGGGCTACACCTTC. Protein: CASSFYRWGYTF.

This clonotype occurred many times. This sequence joins TRBV5-1 and TRBJ2-5, with D possibly being TRBD1 or TRBD2 (5 bases each). The V gene's germline CDR1 is SGHRS and CDR2 YFSETQ. Trimming took 5 bases from V and 5 from J, leaving 13 bases between them. There are 13 residues in the CDR3. CDR3 amino acids: CASRSGGEETQYF. The CDR3 DNA sequence: TGCGCCAGCAGGTCTGGGGGAGAGGAGACCCAGTACTTC.

The rearrangement links TRBV2 to TRBJ2-7; 10 nucleotides line up with TRBD2. The CDR3 totals 14 residues. V gave up 2 bases and J gave up 3 bases; unmatched junction bases: 1. Germline V gene sequence: CDR1 SNHLY, CDR2 FYNNEI. CDR3 nucleotide sequence: TGTGCCAGCAGTGAACAGCGGGAGGGCTACGAGCAGTACTTC. Its translation: CASSEQREGYEQYF. The complete variable domain, with remaining parts taken from reference TRBV2 and TRBJ2-7, reads EPEVTQTPSHQVTQMGQEVILRCVPISNHLYFYWYRQILGQKVEFLVSFYNNEISEKSEIFDDQFSVERPDGSNFTLKIRSTKLEDSAMYFCASSEQREGYEQYFGPGTRLTVT.

The V gene is TRBV19, the J gene TRBJ2-2; D perhaps matches TRBD1 (6 bases). Germline CDR1 reads LNHDA; CDR2 reads SQIVND (reference sequence). V lost 4 bases and J 4 bases, leaving 10 bases between the germline ends. This CDR3 spans 14 amino acids. CDR3: CASSRQVRTGELFF. The CDR3 DNA reads as TGTGCCAGTAGTAGACAGGTTCGCACCGGGGAGCTGTTTTTT.

This chain uses TRBV9 with TRBJ2-6; TRBD2 agrees at 8 bases. After removal of 1 base from V and 0 bases from J, the junction contained 6 bases not matched to a gene. Germline values: CDR1 SGDLS, CDR2 YYNGEE. This CDR3 has 18 amino acids. The CDR3 region is CASSVRGGAVSGANVLTF. The DNA of the CDR3 is TGTGCCAGCAGCGTACGGGGGGGGGCTGTCTCTGGGGCCAACGTCCTGACTTTC.

At least ten counts were recorded for this clonotype. The V and J genes are TRBV6-1 and TRBJ1-2; 7 bases are shared with TRBD1. The CDR3 spans 14 residues. Trimming removed 5 bases from V and 5 bases from J; junction bases left unmatched: 8. Looked up from germline, CDR1 is MNHNS and CDR2 is SASEGT. The CDR3 loop is CASSRDSSFYGYTF. In DNA, the CDR3 is TGTGCCAGCAGTCGGGACAGTTCCTTTTATGGCTACACCTTC.

This clonotype showed up many times. The chain carries TRBV7-9 and TRBJ1-2; D is unclear. The CDR3 is 13 residues long. CDR1 and CDR2 (germline): SEHNR, FQNEAQ (reference sequence). Trimming removed 5 bases from V and 0 bases from J, with 7 bases in between. The CDR3 DNA sequence: TGTGCCAGCAGCCACCAAGCTAACTATGGCTACACCTTC. It codes for CASSHQANYGYTF.

This rearrangement joins TRBV24-1 to TRBJ2-3; D not certain. Germline V gene sequence: CDR1 KGHDR, CDR2 SFDVKD. This CDR3 contains 14 residues. Trimming removed 0 bases at V and 3 bases at J, with 6 bases between. For the CDR3, the DNA is TGTGCCACCAGTGATTTGCAAGTAACAGATACGCAGTATTTT. It translates to CATSDLQVTDTQYF.

This clonotype was found a few times. The chain joins TRBV9 to TRBJ1-5; D possibly corresponds to TRBD1 (5 bases). There are 15 residues in the CDR3. Germline V CDR1 and CDR2: SGDLS, YYNGEE. Trimming stripped 3 bases from V and 4 bases from J, with 14 bases between. CDR3 coding DNA: TGTGCCAGCAGCGGGTCGGGGGGACCGAATCAGCCCCAGCATTTT. Amino acids: CASSGSGGPNQPQHF.

This clonotype appeared many times. V is TRBV12-3 or TRBV12-4 and J is TRBJ1-1; D not resolved. The CDR3 length is 13 residues. Deletions cut 5 bases from V and 5 bases from J, with 12 bases between. The CDR3 is CASSVDRWTEAFF. In nucleotides, the CDR3 is TGTGCCAGCAGTGTGGACCGATGGACTGAAGCTTTCTTT.

A remark on this clonotype: Being one base from a much bigger clone, this may be a read error. The chain carries TRBV5-1 and TRBJ1-1; TRBD1 matches at 8 bases. Germline V gene lookup returns CDR1 SGHRS and CDR2 YFSETQ. The CDR3 runs to 13 residues. V shed 4 bases and J 10 bases; nucleotides not matched to a gene: 9. The CDR3 is CASSPDRVEAAFF. Written as DNA, the CDR3 is TGCGCCAGCAGCCCGGACAGGGTGGAAGCAGCTTTCTTT.